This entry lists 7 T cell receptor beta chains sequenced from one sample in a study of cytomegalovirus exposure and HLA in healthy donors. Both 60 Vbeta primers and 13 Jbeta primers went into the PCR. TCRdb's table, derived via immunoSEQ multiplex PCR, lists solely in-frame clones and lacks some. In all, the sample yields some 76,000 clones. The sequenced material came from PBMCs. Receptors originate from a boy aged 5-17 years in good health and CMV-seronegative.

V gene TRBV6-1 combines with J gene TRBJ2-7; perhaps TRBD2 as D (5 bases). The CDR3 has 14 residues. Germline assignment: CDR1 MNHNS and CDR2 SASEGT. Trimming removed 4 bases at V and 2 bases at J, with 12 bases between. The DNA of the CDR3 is TGTGCCAGCAGTGCCCGAGGGCCTGCCTACGAGCAGTACTTC. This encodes CASSARGPAYEQYF.

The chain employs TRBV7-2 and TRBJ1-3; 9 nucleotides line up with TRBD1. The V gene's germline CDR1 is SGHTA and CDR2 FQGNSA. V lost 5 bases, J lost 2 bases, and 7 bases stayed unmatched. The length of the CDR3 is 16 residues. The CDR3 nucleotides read TGTGCCAGCAGCGCGCCGGGACAGGGTGCTGGAAACACCATATATTTT. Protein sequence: CASSAPGQGAGNTIYF.

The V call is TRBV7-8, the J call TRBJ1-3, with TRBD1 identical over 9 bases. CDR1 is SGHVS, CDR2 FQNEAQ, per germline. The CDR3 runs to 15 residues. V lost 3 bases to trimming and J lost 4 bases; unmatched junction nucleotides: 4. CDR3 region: CASSLGQGSGNTIYF. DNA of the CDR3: TGTGCCAGCAGCTTGGGACAGGGCTCGGGAAACACCATATATTTT.

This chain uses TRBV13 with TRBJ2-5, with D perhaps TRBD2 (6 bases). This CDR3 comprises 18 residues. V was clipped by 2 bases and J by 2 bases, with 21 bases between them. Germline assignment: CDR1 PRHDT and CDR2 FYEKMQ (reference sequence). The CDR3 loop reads CASSLSSRGRETQETQYF. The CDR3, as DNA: TGTGCCAGCAGCTTATCTTCAAGAGGGCGGGAAACGCAAGAGACCCAGTACTTC.

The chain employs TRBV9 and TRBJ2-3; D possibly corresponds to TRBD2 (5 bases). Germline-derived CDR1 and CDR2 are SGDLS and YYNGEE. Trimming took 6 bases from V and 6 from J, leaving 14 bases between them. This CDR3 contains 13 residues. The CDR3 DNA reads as TGTGCCAGCACCTCTAGCCCGAAGGATACGCAGTATTTT. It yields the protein CASTSSPKDTQYF.

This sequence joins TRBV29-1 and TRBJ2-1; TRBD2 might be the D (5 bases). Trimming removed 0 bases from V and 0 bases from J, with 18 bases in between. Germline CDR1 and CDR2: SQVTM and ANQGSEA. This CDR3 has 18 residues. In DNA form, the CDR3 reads TGCAGCGTTGAAGATCTTATTGAGGGTCCGAGCTCCTACAATGAGCAGTTCTTC. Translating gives CSVEDLIEGPSSYNEQFF.

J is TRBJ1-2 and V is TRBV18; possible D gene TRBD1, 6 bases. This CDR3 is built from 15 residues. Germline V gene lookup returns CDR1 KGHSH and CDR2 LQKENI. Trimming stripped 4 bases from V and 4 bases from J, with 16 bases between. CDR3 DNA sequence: TGTGCCAGCTCACAAGATGGTGGGGGCGTCTATGGCTACACCTTC. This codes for CASSQDGGGVYGYTF.